This T cell receptor beta chain derives from a study of cytomegalovirus exposure and HLA in healthy donors. Study-wide results and limits: Cytomegalovirus association was assigned to around 150 TCR beta chains.

Comments on this clone: Its specificity is unknown.

Trimming left V 4 bases short and J 7 bases short, with 14 bases between. The CDR3 is 14 residues long. The germline V gene has CDR1 MNHNY and CDR2 SVGAGI (reference sequence). A multiplex PCR was run with 60 Vbeta primers and 13 Jbeta primers. The table came from immunoSEQ multiplex PCR; TCRdb's copy has only in-frame clones and leaves some out. The repertoire has approximately 140,000 clones, just over 75% of them found once; the top ten carry roughly 1.8%. The rearrangement links TRBV6-6 to TRBJ2-1; weak D call: TRBD2 (6 bases). The TCR originated in a woman in her 50s in good health and CMV-seronegative. The source material was PBMCs. The CDR3 DNA reads as TGTGCCAGCAGTTCGGCGGGACCGGGGAATGAGCAGTTCTTC. Its translation: CASSSAGPGNEQFF.